Described below is a single T cell receptor (beta chain) sequence and its context. This record comes from a study of OX40 agonist ivuxolimab in advanced cancers. Produced via immunoSEQ multiplex PCR; TCRdb's table is partial and in-frame only. The sample includes roughly 73,000 clones, 88% of them seen just once. This specimen was CD4+ or CD8+ T cells sorted from blood, taken in a trial of the OX40 agonist ivuxolimab. The TCR was taken from an adult with an advanced solid tumor such as melanoma, head and neck, liver or kidney cancer.

This CDR3 is CAISATRDSYSNQPQHF. The CDR3 bases are TGTGCCATCAGTGCTACCCGGGACAGTTATAGCAATCAGCCCCAGCATTTT. The genes are TRBV10-3 and TRBJ1-5; 7 bases fit TRBD1. This CDR3 region has 17 residues. V was clipped by 4 bases and J by 0 bases; unmatched bases: 9. CDR1 and CDR2 from the germline V gene are ENHRY and SYGVKD.